A single sample gave rise to the 24 T cell receptor beta chains below, sequenced in a study of OX40 agonist ivuxolimab in advanced cancers. The assay was immunoSEQ multiplex PCR, and TCRdb's table has in-frame clones only and misses some. The repertoire holds fewer than 13,000 clones, with approximately 78% as singletons. The sequencing used CD4+ or CD8+ T cells sorted from blood, collected in a trial of the OX40 agonist ivuxolimab. These receptors were taken from an adult with an advanced solid tumor such as melanoma, head and neck, liver or kidney cancer.

This clone is categorized as medium-sized. This rearrangement joins TRBV27 to TRBJ2-7; 7 bases are shared with TRBD2. There are 13 residues in the CDR3. The germline V gene has CDR1 MNHEY and CDR2 SMNVEV (reference sequence). The V segment lost 8 bases and the J segment 4 bases; nucleotides outside the gene matches: 8. The CDR3 spells CASVGLVPYEQYF. CDR3 in DNA: TGTGCCAGCGTAGGACTAGTTCCGTACGAGCAGTACTTC.

The chain joins TRBV11-2 to TRBJ2-5; 9 nucleotides match TRBD2. J gave up 4 bases and V 1 base, and 10 bases lay outside the gene matches. From germline, CDR1 is SGHAT and CDR2 FQNNGV. CDR3 length: 17 amino acids. Written as DNA, the CDR3 is TGTGCCAGCAGCTTAGGTAGCGGGAGAGGGAGAGGAGAGACCCAGTACTTC. It encodes CASSLGSGRGRGETQYF.

The rearrangement links TRBV21-1 to TRBJ2-1; TRBD2, the table's D call, lacks a check against the DNA. TRBV21-1 is a documented pseudogene. There are 18 residues in the CDR3. The CDR3 reads CASSLLSPSGVSYNEQFF. CDR3 bases: TGTGCCAGCAGCCTTCTCAGCCCTAGCGGGGTTTCCTACAATGAGCAGTTCTTC.

The rearrangement uses TRBV5-5 and TRBJ2-7; unclear D gene. The V and J ends lost 3 bases and 4 bases respectively, with 14 bases between them. In germline, CDR1 is SGHKS, CDR2 YYEKEE (reference sequence). This CDR3 spans 14 amino acids. CDR3 residues: CASSSSDKPYEQYF. The DNA for the CDR3 is TGTGCCAGCAGCTCTTCCGACAAACCATACGAGCAGTACTTC.

This clone counts as medium-sized. The chain's CDR3 is CASSPGGRNTEAFF. The CDR3 nucleotides are TGTGCCAGCAGCCCGGGTGGGCGTAACACTGAAGCTTTCTTT. V gene TRBV6-6 combines with J gene TRBJ1-1; D not resolved. V was shortened by 6 bases and J by 2 bases, with 13 bases between the two germline ends. Germline V gene data show CDR1 as MNHNY and CDR2 as SVGAGI (reference sequence). The CDR3 length is 14 residues.

This clone was counted a few times. The chain has TRBV29-1 and TRBJ1-1; D gene uncertain. The V gene lost 8 bases and the J gene lost 5 bases, with 12 bases spanning the gap. The CDR3 consists of 11 residues. CDR1 and CDR2 from the germline V gene are SQVTM and ANQGSEA. This CDR3 is CSIRKETEAFF. As DNA, the CDR3 is TGCAGCATCAGAAAGGAGACTGAAGCTTTCTTT. Full variable domain (missing parts from reference TRBV29-1 and TRBJ1-1): SAVISQKPSRDICQRGTSLTIQCQVDSQVTMMFWYRQQPGQSLTLIATANQGSEATYESGFVIDKFPISRPNLTFSTLTVSNMSPEDSSIYLCSIRKETEAFFGQGTRLTVV.

In this sample, this clone is large. V usage is TRBV7-2 and J usage is TRBJ2-2; D is ambiguous. CDR3 length: 14 residues. The V and J ends lost 1 base and 7 bases respectively, with 10 bases between them. Germline-derived CDR1 and CDR2 are SGHTA and FQGNSA. The CDR3 nucleotides read TGTGCCAGCAGCTTAGGGTACCTAAACGGGGAGCTGTTTTTT. Protein: CASSLGYLNGELFF.

This sequence joins TRBV5-1 and TRBJ2-7, with unresolved D. V gave up 2 bases and J gave up 5 bases, with 17 bases separating them. The CDR3 consists of 15 residues. Germline V gene data show CDR1 as SGHRS and CDR2 as YFSETQ. This chain's CDR3 is CASSLKGDGRNEQYF. CDR3 DNA: TGCGCCAGCAGCTTAAAGGGTGATGGCCGAAACGAGCAGTACTTC.

The V gene is TRBV6-4, the J gene TRBJ1-2, with 10 bases identical to TRBD1. From germline, CDR1 is MRHNA and CDR2 SNTAGT. V was clipped by 6 bases and J by 4 bases; unmatched bases: 14. The length of the CDR3 is 17 residues. The CDR3 sequence is CASSPGTGEPPSYGYTF. The CDR3 DNA reads TGTGCCAGCAGCCCCGGGACAGGGGAGCCCCCCAGCTATGGCTACACCTTC.

The rearrangement links TRBV19 to TRBJ2-1, with TRBD2 as a possible D gene (6 bases). V lost 4 bases and J 3 bases, leaving 13 bases between the germline ends. The CDR3 contains 15 residues. CDR1 LNHDA and CDR2 SQIVND come from the germline V gene (reference sequence). Written as DNA, the CDR3 is TGTGCCAGTAGTAGAGCTAGCGAGATCTACAATGAGCAGTTCTTC. It codes for CASSRASEIYNEQFF.

This clone was recorded only once. The J gene is TRBJ2-3, the V gene TRBV2; 14 positions match TRBD2. This CDR3 comprises 19 residues. J lost 2 bases, V lost 4 bases, and 11 bases had no gene match. The germline V gene has CDR1 SNHLY and CDR2 FYNNEI. The CDR3: CASSGGGTSGSVVTDTQYF. The CDR3 DNA reads TGTGCCAGCAGTGGGGGCGGGACTAGCGGGAGTGTGGTCACAGATACGCAGTATTTT.

This clone has just one count. This sequence joins TRBV21-1 and TRBJ2-7; TRBD2 is the table's D call, not checked against the DNA. TRBV21-1 is given as a pseudogene. The CDR3 has 13 amino acids. The DNA for the CDR3 is TGTGCCAGCCCCCCCCAGCGGGAGGACGAGCAGTACTTC. Translation gives CASPPQREDEQYF.

The chain joins TRBV15 to TRBJ1-1; TRBD1 matches 7 bases. V trimming: 1 base; J trimming: 4 bases; junction bases outside the gene matches: 12. The CDR3 totals 17 residues. In germline, CDR1 is LNHNV, CDR2 YYDKDF (reference sequence). The CDR3 DNA is TGTGCCACCAGCAGAGCCCCACCGACAGGGACAATCACTGAAGCTTTCTTT. It codes for CATSRAPPTGTITEAFF.

A single count supports this clone. The chain couples TRBV11-3 to TRBJ2-7, with TRBD1 identical over 8 bases. The CDR3 sequence is 13 residues long. Germline V lookup: CDR1 SGHNT, CDR2 YENEEA. Trimming at V came to 10 bases and at J to 2 bases, leaving 7 bases not matched to a gene. DNA for the CDR3: TGTGCCAACCGGACAGGGTCTCCCTACGAGCAGTACTTC. This sequence encodes CANRTGSPYEQYF. Full variable domain (remainder filled in from reference TRBV11-3 and TRBJ2-7): EAGVVQSPRYKIIEKKQPVAFWCNPISGHNTLYWYLQNLGQGPELLIRYENEEAVDDSQLPKDRFSAERLKGVDSTLKIQPAELGDSAVYLCANRTGSPYEQYFGPGTRLTVT.

This sequence joins TRBV5-5 and TRBJ2-7, with D perhaps matching TRBD2 (5 bases). The CDR3 runs to 14 residues. The V end was cut by 1 base, the J end by 0 bases, with 8 bases between. Germline V lookup: CDR1 SGHKS, CDR2 YYEKEE (reference sequence). The CDR3, as DNA: TGTGCCAGCAGCTTGACCGGGGTCTCCTACGAGCAGTACTTC. Protein sequence: CASSLTGVSYEQYF. Using reference TRBV5-5 and TRBJ2-7 for the parts outside the CDR3, the full variable domain is DAGVTQSPTHLIKTRGQQVTLRCSPISGHKSVSWYQQVLGQGPQFIFQYYEKEERGRGNFPDRFSARQFPNYSSELNVNALLLGDSALYLCASSLTGVSYEQYFGPGTRLTVT.

The V and J genes are TRBV7-8 and TRBJ1-5; D unclear. The CDR3 spans 15 residues. Germline values: CDR1 SGHVS, CDR2 FQNEAQ. Trimming shortened V by 0 bases and J by 4 bases, and 10 bases separated the two germline ends. This CDR3 is CASSLALLKNQPQHF. In nucleotides, the CDR3 is TGTGCCAGCAGCTTAGCGCTACTGAAAAATCAGCCCCAGCATTTT.

This clone was recorded a few times. This chain links TRBV6-4 with TRBJ2-3; D gene uncertain. Trimming removed 2 bases at V and 5 bases at J, with 8 bases between. The germline V gene has CDR1 MRHNA and CDR2 SNTAGT. There are 13 residues in the CDR3. CDR3 region: CASSDESEDTQYF. Written as DNA, the CDR3 is TGTGCCAGCAGTGACGAGTCCGAAGATACGCAGTATTTT.

The rearrangement links TRBV11-2 to TRBJ2-7; D is uncertain. The CDR3 has 12 residues. CDR1 and CDR2 from the germline V gene are SGHAT and FQNNGV. V lost 5 bases to trimming and J lost 6 bases, with 11 bases between them. The CDR3 loop is CASSHDSREQYF. DNA for the CDR3: TGTGCCAGCAGCCATGACTCCCGCGAGCAGTACTTC.

This rearrangement joins TRBV30 to TRBJ2-3, with D possibly TRBD1 on 5 matching bases. CDR1 and CDR2 from the germline V gene are GTSNPN and SVGIG (reference sequence). CDR3 size: 16 residues. With 0 bases removed from V and 2 bases from J, the gap between germline ends came to 15 bases. The chain's CDR3 is CAWSVAGILPTDTQYF. CDR3 DNA: TGTGCCTGGAGTGTGGCAGGGATTCTCCCCACAGATACGCAGTATTTT.

This sequence joins TRBV27 and TRBJ2-1; TRBD2 matches at 7 bases. Germline CDR1 reads MNHEY; CDR2 reads SMNVEV (reference sequence). Germline trimming cut 5 bases from V and 8 bases from J; bases unmatched to any gene: 12. CDR3 length equals 15 residues. The CDR3 nucleotides read TGTGCCAGCAGTCATTGGGGGGAGGGCCAACATGAGCAGTTCTTC. Its protein is CASSHWGEGQHEQFF.

This chain uses TRBV27 with TRBJ1-2; unclear D gene. The CDR3 totals 14 residues. The germline V gene encodes CDR1 MNHEY and CDR2 SMNVEV (reference sequence). Deletions cut 1 base from V and 7 bases from J, with 13 bases between. CDR3 DNA: TGTGCCAGCAGTTTATACGGACTCGGTAGTGGCTACACCTTC. Its translation is CASSLYGLGSGYTF.

This chain joins TRBV30 and TRBJ2-7, with 11 bases that match TRBD2. The germline gives CDR1 GTSNPN, CDR2 SVGIG (reference sequence). V lost 5 bases, J lost 2 bases, and 2 bases stayed unmatched. This CDR3 is built from 13 residues. The CDR3 region is CAWVAGGPYEQYF. The CDR3 nucleotides are TGTGCCTGGGTAGCGGGAGGGCCCTACGAGCAGTACTTC.

The chain is built from TRBV9 and TRBJ2-2, with 8 bases fitting TRBD2. The junction had 8 bases not matched to a gene; V was cut back by 3 bases and J by 4 bases. CDR1 is SGDLS, CDR2 YYNGEE, per germline. The length of the CDR3 is 16 residues. The DNA of the CDR3 is TGTGCCAGCAGCGCCACTCGGACTAGCTCCACCGGGGAGCTGTTTTTT. Its protein product is CASSATRTSSTGELFF. The full variable domain, in which reference TRBV9 and TRBJ2-2 provide the parts outside the CDR3, is DSGVTQTPKHLITATGQRVTLRCSPRSGDLSVYWYQQSLDQGLQFLIQYYNGEERAKGNILERFSAQQFPDLHSELNLSSLELGDSALYFCASSATRTSSTGELFFGEGSRLTVL.

This chain joins TRBV4-2 and TRBJ1-5; D gene ambiguous. Germline V gene lookup returns CDR1 LGHNA and CDR2 YNFKEQ. The CDR3 runs to 15 residues. The V end lost 0 bases, the J end lost 0 bases, and 6 bases lay between the germline ends. Written as DNA, the CDR3 is TGTGCCAGCAGCCAAGACAGGAATAGCAATCAGCCCCAGCATTTT. Translating it yields CASSQDRNSNQPQHF.